These 31 T cell receptor beta chains originate from one sample sequenced in a study of blood T cell repertoires in COVID-19. Assay used: immunoSEQ multiplex PCR; TCRdb lists only in-frame clones, some missing. The sample includes about 180,000 clones, 86% of them seen just once. Source material: peripheral blood. Receptors originate from a woman younger than 45 with active or convalescent COVID-19.

The CDR3 nucleotides are TGTGCCACCAGTGACGCTAGCGGGAGAACGCAGTATTTT. Protein: CATSDASGRTQYF. The J gene is TRBJ2-3, the V gene TRBV24-1; TRBD2 agrees at 10 bases. Germline V lookup: CDR1 KGHDR, CDR2 SFDVKD. CDR3 length equals 13 residues. The V segment lost 4 bases and the J segment 9 bases; nucleotides outside the gene matches: 3.

The V gene is TRBV3-1 (or the pseudogene TRBV3-2), the J gene TRBJ1-2, with TRBD1 matching over 8 bases. The CDR3 sequence is 13 residues long. V lost 4 bases to trimming and J lost 8 bases; unmatched junction nucleotides: 6. The germline V gene has CDR1 LGHDT and CDR2 YNNKEL (reference sequence). CDR3 DNA: TGTGCCAGCAGCCCAGGACAGGGACCCGGCTACACCTTC. This sequence encodes CASSPGQGPGYTF.

The chain recombines TRBV29-1 with TRBJ1-2, with D hard to call. Trimming left V 3 bases short and J 4 bases short, with 9 bases between. There are 12 residues in the CDR3. Germline V gives CDR1 SQVTM, CDR2 ANQGSEA. CDR3 in DNA: TGCAGCGTTGAGGTCGGGGTCTATGGCTACACCTTC. This encodes CSVEVGVYGYTF.

This clone was seen more than once but under ten times. The chain is built from TRBV18 and TRBJ1-1, with D possibly matching TRBD1 (5 bases). CDR1 is KGHSH, CDR2 LQKENI, per germline. This CDR3 comprises 11 residues. Trimming removed 3 bases from V and 7 bases from J, with 6 bases in between. This CDR3 reads CASSPDNEAFF. CDR3 DNA: TGTGCCAGCTCACCGGACAATGAAGCTTTCTTT.

The chain has TRBV9 and TRBJ2-3; 8 bases agree with TRBD1. This CDR3 has 15 residues. Germline values: CDR1 SGDLS, CDR2 YYNGEE. V was pared by 0 bases and J by 7 bases, with 7 bases of the junction left unmatched. The CDR3 sequence is CASSVDAGGANTQYF. DNA for the CDR3: TGTGCCAGCAGCGTAGATGCAGGGGGCGCGAATACGCAGTATTTT.

V is TRBV18 and J is TRBJ2-1; possible D gene TRBD1, 5 bases. CDR1 and CDR2 (germline): KGHSH, LQKENI. V was cut by 2 bases and J by 6 bases, with 8 bases left in between. CDR3 length equals 13 residues. The CDR3 loop reads CASSPIDSNEQFF. CDR3 nucleotides: TGTGCCAGCTCACCAATTGACAGCAATGAGCAGTTCTTC.

The chain recombines TRBV12-3 or TRBV12-4 with TRBJ2-7; TRBD2 is a possible D gene (6 bases). The CDR3 loop spans 13 amino acids. V was clipped by 5 bases and J by 3 bases, with 11 bases between them. Written as DNA, the CDR3 is TGTGCCAGCAGTCCAGGGACTTTCTACGAGCAGTACTTC. It specifies CASSPGTFYEQYF.

This chain uses TRBV2 with TRBJ2-1; D is perhaps TRBD2 (6 bases). The length of the CDR3 is 15 residues. Germline V gene lookup returns CDR1 SNHLY and CDR2 FYNNEI. The V and J ends lost 6 bases and 2 bases respectively, with 14 bases between them. The CDR3 coding sequence is TGTGCCAGCAGAGCCGGGACTCAAACCTACAATGAGCAGTTCTTC. Translated, it gives CASRAGTQTYNEQFF.

The chain joins TRBV2 to TRBJ1-5; D remains unclear. Germline V gene data show CDR1 as SNHLY and CDR2 as FYNNEI. This CDR3 region has 14 residues. V dropped 5 bases and J dropped 0 bases, with 8 bases sitting between them. In DNA form, the CDR3 reads TGTGCCAGCAGTTACAGTTATAGCAATCAGCCCCAGCATTTT. This gives the protein CASSYSYSNQPQHF.

The rearrangement joins TRBV24-1 to TRBJ2-5; weak D call: TRBD2 (7 bases). V was cut by 5 bases and J by 4 bases, with 16 bases left in between. Germline CDR1 is KGHDR and CDR2 is SFDVKD. CDR3 size: 15 residues. The CDR3 DNA reads as TGTGCCACCAGTGGTCGGGGGGCTAGTGGAGAGACCCAGTACTTC. Amino acid sequence: CATSGRGASGETQYF.

This clone was found once. The rearrangement joins TRBV19 to TRBJ1-2; 7 nucleotides match TRBD1. Germline assignment: CDR1 LNHDA and CDR2 SQIVND (reference sequence). This CDR3 contains 14 residues. J lost 4 bases, V lost 7 bases, and 9 bases had no gene match. Here the CDR3 reads CASKARTGTYGYTF. The CDR3 nucleotides read TGTGCCAGTAAAGCAAGGACAGGAACCTATGGCTACACCTTC.

The rearrangement links TRBV7-8 to TRBJ2-7, with 7 positions matching TRBD1. The CDR3 is 14 residues long. Germline V gene lookup returns CDR1 SGHVS and CDR2 FQNEAQ. V lost 5 bases, J lost 1 base, and 5 bases stayed unmatched. CDR3 in DNA: TGTGCCAGCAGCCCGGACAGGATTTCCTACGAGCAGTACTTC. Translating it yields CASSPDRISYEQYF.

V gene TRBV30 combines with J gene TRBJ2-1; TRBD2 matches 9 bases. Germline loops: CDR1 GTSNPN, CDR2 SVGIG (reference sequence). V lost 3 bases and J lost 5; bases outside the gene matches: 5. The CDR3 length is 14 residues. CDR3 nucleotides: TGTGCCTGGAGGGGGACTAGCACGAACAATGAGCAGTTCTTC. Protein sequence: CAWRGTSTNNEQFF. Supplemented by reference TRBV30 and TRBJ2-1, the full variable domain reads SQTIHQWPATLVQPVGSPLSLECTVEGTSNPNLYWYRQAAGRGLQLLFYSVGIGQISSEVPQNLSASRPQDRQFILSSKKLLLSDSGFYLCAWRGTSTNNEQFFGPGTRLTVL.

About this clone itself: Its ends do not fully match the called genes, so a read error is possible. The chain combines TRBV9 with TRBJ2-3, with D perhaps TRBD2 (6 bases). Germline V CDR1 and CDR2: SGDLS, YYNGEE. The CDR3 consists of 14 residues. DNA for the CDR3: TGTGCCAGCAGCCCTGGACTAAGCACGGATACGCAGTATTTT. As protein: CASSPGLSTDTQYF.

The V and J genes are TRBV18 and TRBJ1-2; the match to TRBD1 covers 7 bases. Losses at the gene ends were 1 base for V and 0 bases for J; bases not matched to a gene: 11. There are 18 residues in the CDR3. Germline CDR1 and CDR2: KGHSH and LQKENI. The CDR3 coding sequence is TGTGCCAGCTCACCACTGGGAACAGGGGACCACTCTAACTATGGCTACACCTTC. Translation gives CASSPLGTGDHSNYGYTF.

V and J are TRBV7-9 and TRBJ2-7; 9 nucleotides agree with TRBD1. CDR3 length: 18 amino acids. Germline CDR1 is SEHNR and CDR2 is FQNEAQ (reference sequence). After removal of 4 bases from V and 0 bases from J, the junction contained 13 bases not matched to a gene. CDR3 nucleotide sequence: TGTGCCAGCAGCTCACCTTTCGGACAGGGGCAGCTCTCCTACGAGCAGTACTTC. As protein: CASSSPFGQGQLSYEQYF.

About this clone itself: One base away lies a much larger clone, so this may be a sequencing read error. V gene TRBV12-3 or TRBV12-4 combines with J gene TRBJ1-2; D remains unclear. This CDR3 has 12 amino acids. The germline V and J ends were trimmed by 6 bases and 4 bases, with 9 bases remaining between them. DNA of the CDR3: TGTGCCAGCAGCTCCGGGATCTATGGCTACACCTTC. This translates into CASSSGIYGYTF.

The J gene is TRBJ2-2, the V gene TRBV19; D is possibly TRBD2 (6 bases). The CDR3 consists of 15 residues. The germline CDR1 and CDR2 sequences are LNHDA and SQIVND (reference sequence). The V end lost 6 bases, the J end lost 0 bases, and 11 bases lay between the germline ends. CDR3 loop: CASRVAEPNTGELFF. The DNA for the CDR3 is TGTGCCAGTAGAGTAGCGGAACCGAACACCGGGGAGCTGTTTTTT.

In DNA, the CDR3 is TGTGCCAGCAGTCCCGACAGGCGGAACTATGGCTACACCTTC. This codes for CASSPDRRNYGYTF. The chain combines TRBV7-2 with TRBJ1-2, with D tentatively TRBD1 (6 bases). The germline V gene encodes CDR1 SGHTA and CDR2 FQGNSA. The V end lost 6 bases, the J end lost 2 bases, and 13 bases lay between the germline ends. The CDR3 length is 14 residues.

The gene calls are TRBV10-2 and TRBJ1-1; TRBD1 matches 12 bases. Germline CDR1 WSHSY, CDR2 SAAADI. The CDR3 sequence is 12 residues long. V trimming: 4 bases; J trimming: 13 bases; junction bases outside the gene matches: 4. CDR3 sequence: CASSGDRGRDFF. DNA for the CDR3: TGCGCCAGCAGTGGGGACAGGGGGCGCGATTTCTTT.

There are a few counts of this clone. This sequence joins TRBV28 and TRBJ1-5; D is uncertain. This CDR3 spans 12 amino acids. Trimming shortened V by 7 bases and J by 4 bases, and 8 bases separated the two germline ends. The germline V gene has CDR1 MDHEN and CDR2 SYDVKM. The CDR3 region has the DNA TGTGCCAGCACGCAGATAAATCAGCCCCAGCATTTT. Protein sequence: CASTQINQPQHF.

The genes are TRBV6-5 and TRBJ2-3; possibly TRBD2 for D (5 bases). This CDR3 comprises 15 residues. CDR1 is MNHEY and CDR2 is SVGAGI in the germline V gene. Trimming removed 2 bases at V and 0 bases at J, with 9 bases between. The CDR3 DNA sequence: TGTGCCAGCAGTTACGGGCGGGCTAGCACAGATACGCAGTATTTT. This translates into CASSYGRASTDTQYF.

This clone has a single count. V gene TRBV7-9 combines with J gene TRBJ2-1; the D is unclear. From germline, CDR1 is SEHNR and CDR2 FQNEAQ (reference sequence). V dropped 1 base and J dropped 6 bases, with 10 bases sitting between them. The CDR3 totals 14 residues. DNA for the CDR3: TGTGCCAGCAGCTTAGTCGAGGTGGCCAATGAGCAGTTCTTC. Its translation is CASSLVEVANEQFF.

V and J are TRBV4-1 and TRBJ2-7; 9 bases are a match to TRBD1. Unmatched junction bases numbered 7, after V lost 0 bases and J lost 1 base. The CDR3 has 17 amino acids. Germline CDR1 MGHRA, CDR2 YSYEKL. The CDR3 coding sequence is TGCGCCAGCAGCCAAGATGGGACAGGGAGGCGGTCCTACGAGCAGTACTTC. Protein sequence: CASSQDGTGRRSYEQYF.

V is TRBV6-1 and J is TRBJ2-2, with TRBD2 matching over 9 bases. Germline V gene data show CDR1 as MNHNS and CDR2 as SASEGT. CDR3 length: 19 residues. The V and J ends lost 1 base and 2 bases, in that order; junction bases with no gene match: 11. The CDR3 region is CASSEGVSGSSPNTGELFF. Written as DNA, the CDR3 is TGTGCCAGCAGTGAAGGGGTTAGCGGGAGTAGCCCAAACACCGGGGAGCTGTTTTTT.

This chain uses TRBV5-1 with TRBJ1-3; tentative D call: TRBD1 (6 bases). The CDR3 sequence is 16 residues long. The V and J ends lost 4 bases and 4 bases respectively, with 18 bases between them. Germline V gene sequence: CDR1 SGHRS, CDR2 YFSETQ. CDR3 loop: CASSPWTDRVGNTIYF. The CDR3 nucleotides are TGCGCCAGCAGCCCCTGGACAGATAGGGTGGGAAACACCATATATTTT.

V usage is TRBV9 and J usage is TRBJ2-1; TRBD2 agrees at 10 bases. This CDR3 has 15 amino acids. Germline V gives CDR1 SGDLS, CDR2 YYNGEE. With 4 bases clipped from V and 8 bases from J, the junction kept 9 bases outside the gene matches. As DNA, the CDR3 is TGTGCCAGCAGCCTAGAGGCTAGCGGGGGCGATGAGCAGTTCTTC. This translates into CASSLEASGGDEQFF.

The chain has TRBV5-5 and TRBJ2-1, with 9 bases fitting TRBD2. J lost 7 bases, V lost 0 bases, and 8 bases had no gene match. There are 16 residues in the CDR3. Germline V gene lookup returns CDR1 SGHKS and CDR2 YYEKEE (reference sequence). CDR3 loop: CASSLGYSGSANEQFF. The CDR3 nucleotides read TGTGCCAGCAGCTTGGGATATAGCGGGAGTGCGAATGAGCAGTTCTTC.

This clone came up once. The rearrangement links TRBV30 to TRBJ2-7; D is perhaps TRBD1 (6 bases). V lost 0 bases, J lost 1 base, and 10 bases lay in between. This CDR3 has 14 residues. CDR1 GTSNPN and CDR2 SVGIG come from the germline V gene (reference sequence). The CDR3 reads CAWSVQGTSYEQYF. CDR3 nucleotides: TGTGCCTGGAGTGTACAGGGCACATCCTACGAGCAGTACTTC.

The chain recombines TRBV5-4 with TRBJ2-1; 11 nucleotides match TRBD2. Germline CDR1 SGHNT, CDR2 YYREEE (reference sequence). Trimming cost V 3 bases and J 7 bases; bases outside gene matches: 6. There are 15 residues in the CDR3. The CDR3 nucleotides are TGTGCCAGCAGCTCCGGGACTAGCGGAGGGAATGAGCAGTTCTTC. Translated: CASSSGTSGGNEQFF.

In DNA form, the CDR3 reads TGTGCCATCAGTGAGTCGTGGAGCGGGAGAGGGGATGAGCAGTTCTTC. This encodes CAISESWSGRGDEQFF. V gene TRBV10-3 combines with J gene TRBJ2-1, with 8 positions matching TRBD2. CDR1 and CDR2 from the germline V gene are ENHRY and SYGVKD. V lost 0 bases and J lost 8; bases outside the gene matches: 9. The CDR3 has 16 residues.